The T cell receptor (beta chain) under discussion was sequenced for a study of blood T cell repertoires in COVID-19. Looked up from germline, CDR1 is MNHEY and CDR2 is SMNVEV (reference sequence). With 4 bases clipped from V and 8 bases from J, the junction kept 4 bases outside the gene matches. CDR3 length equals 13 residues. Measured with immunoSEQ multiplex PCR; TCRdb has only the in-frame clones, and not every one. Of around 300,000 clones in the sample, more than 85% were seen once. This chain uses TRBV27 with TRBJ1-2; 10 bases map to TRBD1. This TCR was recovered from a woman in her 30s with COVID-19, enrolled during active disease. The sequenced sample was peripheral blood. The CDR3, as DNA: TGTGCCAGCAGTTCGGGACAGGGGTTCGGCTACACCTTC. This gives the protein CASSSGQGFGYTF.